The 14 T cell receptor beta chains reported below all come from one sample, sequenced in a study of T cells in Graves' hyperthyroidism and ophthalmopathy. Amplified regions were TCR beta CDR3 sequences from RNA transcripts. First-round RT-PCR targeting the TCR CDR3 was performed with the HTBI primer set. MiXCR was run by TCRdb on the multiplex PCR reads, yielding one entry per CDR3 protein. The data contain 40,000 to 65,000 distinct CDR3 sequences, approximately 48% of them singletons. The sample was blood. The receptors come from a woman aged 45-59 years with Graves' ophthalmopathy.

This clonotype was observed many times. A much larger clone lies one base from this, so it may be a read error. This chain uses TRBV6-5 with TRBJ1-5; D not resolved. The CDR3 length is 13 residues. V gave up 4 bases and J gave up 7 bases, with 11 bases separating them. Germline V gene lookup returns CDR1 MNHEY and CDR2 SVGAGI. CDR3 nucleotide sequence: TGTGCCAGCAGTTTAGAGGTTCGGCAGCCCCAGCATTTT. It specifies CASSLEVRQPQHF.

The CDR3 spells CAWSVGVEREVDTQYF. The CDR3 nucleotides read TGTGCCTGGAGTGTAGGAGTGGAGCGGGAGGTAGATACGCAGTATTTT. This sequence joins TRBV24-1 and TRBJ2-3, with 9 bases fitting TRBD2. With V trimmed by 12 bases and J by 5 bases, 17 bases remained unmatched. This CDR3 has 16 residues. The V gene's germline CDR1 is KGHDR and CDR2 SFDVKD.

The CDR3 nucleotides are TGTGCCAGCAGCTTCGGACAGGGGGACACTGAAGCTTTCTTT. It codes for CASSFGQGDTEAFF. The chain carries TRBV7-9 and TRBJ1-1; 10 nucleotides align to TRBD1. The CDR3 runs to 14 residues. The V gene end was trimmed by 3 bases and the J gene end by 3 bases; junction bases not matched to a gene: 1. The germline V gene has CDR1 SEHNR and CDR2 FQNEAQ (reference sequence). Complete variable domain (other parts from reference TRBV7-9 and TRBJ1-1): DTGVSQNPRHKITKRGQNVTFRCDPISEHNRLYWYRQTLGQGPEFLTYFQNEAQLEKSRLLSDRFSAERPKGSFSTLEIQRTEQGDSAMYLCASSFGQGDTEAFFGQGTRLTVV.

As to this clonotype: This CDR3 fails to terminate in the conserved phenylalanine or tryptophan, so it likely reflects a read error. This chain joins TRBV20-1 and TRBJ1-1, with D maybe TRBD1 (5 bases). Looked up from germline, CDR1 is DFQATT and CDR2 is SNEGSKA (reference sequence). This CDR3 comprises 14 residues. Trimming stripped 5 bases from V and 4 bases from J, with 17 bases between. CDR3 residues: CSAPRGGSGTEAFL. In DNA form, the CDR3 reads TGCAGTGCTCCCCGGGGGGGATCGGGCACTGAAGCTTTCCTT.

On this clonotype: A read error is likely, as this CDR3 ends without the conserved phenylalanine or tryptophan. The CDR3 sequence is CSLPGVGPNEQFS. CDR3 nucleotide sequence: TGCAGCCTACCAGGGGTCGGGCCCAATGAGCAGTTCTCC. The V and J genes are TRBV20-1 and TRBJ2-1; D perhaps matches TRBD1 (6 bases). In germline, CDR1 is DFQATT, CDR2 SNEGSKA (reference sequence). The CDR3 extends over 13 amino acids.

This clonotype was recorded many times. V and J are TRBV6-1 and TRBJ1-6; 7 nucleotides align to TRBD1. V gave up 7 bases and J gave up 9 bases; unmatched junction bases: 18. The germline V gene has CDR1 MNHNS and CDR2 SASEGT. This CDR3 contains 17 residues. The CDR3 loop reads CASTLLRTGTARSPLHF. The CDR3 DNA sequence: TGTGCCAGCACCCTATTACGGACCGGGACAGCTCGTTCACCCCTCCACTTT.

This rearrangement joins TRBV20-1 to TRBJ2-5; TRBD2 agrees at 8 bases. CDR1 is DFQATT, CDR2 SNEGSKA, per germline (reference sequence). Trimming removed 3 bases from V and 5 bases from J; junction bases left unmatched: 11. The CDR3 length is 15 residues. The chain's CDR3 is CSARGYGGGRETQYF. CDR3 nucleotide sequence: TGCAGTGCTAGGGGGTACGGGGGGGGCCGGGAGACCCAGTACTTC.

With regard to this clonotype: A read error may explain this, as a much larger clone is one base away. The chain employs TRBV10-2 and TRBJ1-2; possible D gene TRBD1, 6 bases. Germline V gene sequence: CDR1 WSHSY, CDR2 SAAADI. There are 14 residues in the CDR3. The CDR3 loop reads CASTPDRPLPGYTF. The DNA of the CDR3 is TGTGCCAGCACCCCCGACAGGCCGCTCCCTGGCTACACCTTC.

The chain joins TRBV19 to TRBJ2-3, with D perhaps matching TRBD2 (7 bases). Germline V gene data show CDR1 as LNHDA and CDR2 as SQIVND (reference sequence). This CDR3 comprises 15 residues. V was clipped by 5 bases and J by 4 bases, with 16 bases between them. The CDR3 DNA sequence: TGTGCCAGTAGTGGGGGGGGGGCCGGGGCAGATACGCAGTATTTT. It is translated as CASSGGGAGADTQYF.

This clonotype was seen at least ten times. This rearrangement joins TRBV6-5 to TRBJ2-1, with D possibly matching TRBD2 (5 bases). The V and J ends lost 4 bases and 2 bases respectively, with 12 bases between them. Germline V CDR1 and CDR2: MNHEY, SVGAGI. The CDR3 sequence is 15 residues long. CDR3 sequence (DNA): TGTGCCAGCAGTTCGGGCGGGCAACCCTACAATGAGCAGTTCTTC. Its protein product is CASSSGGQPYNEQFF.

The V call is TRBV18, the J call TRBJ1-2; D call uncertain. Germline assignment: CDR1 KGHSH and CDR2 LQKENI. CDR3 size: 14 residues. Deletions cut 6 bases from V and 8 bases from J, with 19 bases between. The CDR3 DNA follows: TGTGCCAGCTCGAACCACCCCAGGTCGGGAGGCTACACCTTC. It codes for CASSNHPRSGGYTF.

This chain connects TRBV20-1 to TRBJ2-3, with TRBD1 identical over 8 bases. Germline V gene sequence: CDR1 DFQATT, CDR2 SNEGSKA (reference sequence). The CDR3 covers 12 residues. With 0 bases clipped from V and 13 bases from J, the junction kept 6 bases outside the gene matches. The CDR3 sequence is CSARDSTGAKYF. The CDR3 nucleotides read TGCAGTGCTAGAGATTCGACAGGGGCCAAGTATTTT.

This clonotype was observed a single time. The junction shows a germline mismatch at one end, possibly a read error. The chain couples TRBV6-1 to TRBJ2-2; 11 positions agree with TRBD1. Germline lookup yields CDR1 MNHNS and CDR2 SASEGT. This CDR3 spans 17 amino acids. In nucleotides, the CDR3 is TGTGCCACCAGTGAATCTCTATGGGACAGGGGGACCGGGGAGCTGTTTTTT. Its translation: CATSESLWDRGTGELFF.

With regard to this clonotype: Germline is not matched at one junction end, which may reflect a read error. V gene TRBV2 combines with J gene TRBJ2-1, with 11 bases aligning to TRBD2. Germline CDR1 SNHLY, CDR2 FYNNEI. The CDR3 contains 16 residues. The CDR3 DNA reads as TGTGCCAGCAGTTACCTTAGCGGGGGGGGCTACAATGAGCGGTTCTTC. Translation gives CASSYLSGGGYNERFF.